The source of this T cell receptor beta chain is a study of blood T cell repertoires in COVID-19. Overall study: The United States, Italy and Spain were the sources of the acute and convalescent COVID-19 samples. PBMCs, B-cell-depleted T cells, or T cells provided the cDNA or gDNA that made up the material.

Under the authors' procedure: It was from reference gene primer amplification that nucleated cell counts were estimated. Only in-frame clones appear in the TCRdb table, and some are missing; sequencing was by immunoSEQ multiplex PCR. V and J calls and clone size are given by that table; D and trimming were obtained from the DNA. The data contain about 130,000 clones, under 85% of them singletons. The CDR3 length is 14 residues. The V gene lost 5 bases and the J gene lost 5 bases, with 15 bases spanning the gap. Germline CDR1 is KGHSH and CDR2 is LQKENI. V gene TRBV18 combines with J gene TRBJ2-5, with D unresolved. Sequencing used peripheral blood. The TCR comes from a man aged 55 to 69 with acute or convalescent COVID-19. The CDR3: CASSMAGLGETQYF. The CDR3 DNA sequence: TGTGCCAGCTCAATGGCCGGCCTAGGCGAGACCCAGTACTTC.